This TCR beta chain was retrieved from a study of cytomegalovirus exposure and HLA in healthy donors. Vbeta (60) and Jbeta (13) primers were used in the PCR. The data were produced by immunoSEQ multiplex PCR, yet TCRdb's version contains in-frame clones alone and is incomplete. The data contain about 180,000 clones, around 80% of them singletons. The trim removed 3 bases at V and 6 bases at J, leaving 5 bases unmatched. The germline V gene has CDR1 LNHDA and CDR2 SQIVND (reference sequence). CDR3 length equals 15 residues. Unrecorded immune exposure was likely among donors, who were nominally healthy when sampled.

The sequenced material came from PBMCs. V is TRBV19 and J is TRBJ1-4, with 9 bases fitting TRBD1. This clonotype was sampled from a male donor in good health and CMV-seronegative. The CDR3 nucleotides read TGTGCCAGTAGTATCCCCGGGACAGGGCATGAAAAACTGTTTTTT. Protein: CASSIPGTGHEKLFF.